The clone carrying this TCR beta chain was detected only once. Its antigen is unknown. Sequencing used immunoSEQ multiplex PCR; TCRdb keeps in-frame clones, though not all of them. The sample records about 78,000 clones, 95% to 97% being singletons. The data originate from a study of cytomegalovirus exposure and HLA in healthy donors. Regarding the study as a whole: Per published reports, the classifier diagnosed cytomegalovirus status with high specificity and sensitivity. Researchers counted approximately 160 TCR beta chains as cytomegalovirus-associated. While the bulk of TCR sequences proved rare, some public TCRs turned up in many donors.

CDR1 is SEHNR and CDR2 is FQNEAQ in the germline V gene (reference sequence). V was trimmed by 1 base and J by 1 base, leaving 7 bases between them. CDR3 length equals 14 residues. Sequencing input: PBMCs. The chain employs TRBV7-9 and TRBJ2-5; maybe TRBD2 (5 bases). This clonotype was obtained from a man aged 18 to 29 in good health and CMV-seropositive. The CDR3 DNA sequence: TGTGCCAGCAGCTTAGTGGGAGTCCAAGAGACCCAGTACTTC. Protein sequence: CASSLVGVQETQYF.